What follows are 25 T cell receptor beta chains derived from one specimen sequenced in a study of T cell responses to AZD1222 COVID-19 vaccine. TCRdb's table, derived via immunoSEQ multiplex PCR, lists solely in-frame clones and lacks some. Of around 180,000 clones detected, 85% to 95% appear once; the ten largest clones hold about 9.4%. The sample here was peripheral blood, taken on day 0 of AZD1222 vaccination. The receptor set was obtained from an adult in good health.

For this clone: One junction end does not reproduce the germline sequence, and a read error may be involved. The rearrangement uses TRBV19 and TRBJ1-2; D gene uncertain. This CDR3 is built from 14 residues. Germline V gene data show CDR1 as LNHDA and CDR2 as SQIVND (reference sequence). The CDR3 sequence: CASTPSAFYYGYTF. The CDR3 DNA reads TGTGCCAGTACCCCTTCGGCCTTTTACTACGGCTACACCTTC. Filled out from reference TRBV19 and TRBJ1-2, the complete variable domain reads DGGITQSPKYLFRKEGQNVTLSCEQNLNHDAMYWYRQDPGQGLRLIYYSQIVNDFQKGDIAEGYSVSREKKESFPLTVTSAQKNPTAFYLCASTPSAFYYGYTFGSGTRLTVV.

This clone turned up a few times. The chain carries TRBV19 and TRBJ2-2; a possible D gene is TRBD1 (6 bases). CDR1 is LNHDA, CDR2 SQIVND, per germline (reference sequence). This CDR3 spans 16 amino acids. V lost 2 bases to trimming and J lost 5 bases, with 15 bases between them. The CDR3 region is CASSINGRGWTGELFF. As DNA, the CDR3 is TGTGCCAGTAGTATAAATGGCAGGGGTTGGACCGGGGAGCTGTTTTTT.

The chain is built from TRBV14 and TRBJ2-1; 10 positions match TRBD2. The CDR3 extends over 15 amino acids. The V gene's germline CDR1 is SGHDN and CDR2 FVKESK. J gave up 7 bases and V 1 base, and 4 bases lay outside the gene matches. CDR3 amino acids: CASSQVLAGRNEQFF. The CDR3 DNA is TGTGCCAGCAGCCAAGTACTAGCGGGACGGAATGAGCAGTTCTTC.

The chain combines TRBV12-3 or TRBV12-4 with TRBJ1-2, with D possibly being TRBD1 (5 bases). The V end was cut by 3 bases, the J end by 5 bases, with 10 bases between. The CDR3 covers 13 residues. For the CDR3, the DNA is TGTGCCAGCAGTTTCAGGGCTACGTATGGCTACACCTTC. It specifies CASSFRATYGYTF.

V gene TRBV2 combines with J gene TRBJ1-2; 12 bases are shared with TRBD1. CDR3 length equals 17 residues. Per germline, CDR1 SNHLY and CDR2 FYNNEI. The J segment lost 4 bases and the V segment lost 6 bases, leaving 12 bases of the junction unmatched. The CDR3 bases are TGTGCCAGCAGAGCAGGGACAGGGGGCGTCCAGGGCTATGGCTACACCTTC. This encodes CASRAGTGGVQGYGYTF.

Details on this clone: Other DNA sequences in the sample encode the same CDR3. V and J are TRBV6-5 and TRBJ2-5; a possible D gene is TRBD2 (6 bases). This CDR3 comprises 13 residues. The V gene lost 3 bases and the J gene lost 8 bases, with 13 bases spanning the gap. The germline V gene encodes CDR1 MNHEY and CDR2 SVGAGI. CDR3 amino acids: CASSYSRRETQYF. CDR3 DNA: TGTGCCAGCAGTTATTCCCGGCGGGAAACCCAGTACTTC.

This clone was picked up one time. V is TRBV18 and J is TRBJ1-1, with D possibly TRBD1 on 6 matching bases. The germline CDR1 and CDR2 sequences are KGHSH and LQKENI. This CDR3 region has 14 residues. Trimming removed 3 bases at V and 5 bases at J, with 13 bases between. CDR3 sequence reads: CASSPGQGRTEAFF. The CDR3 region has the DNA TGTGCCAGCTCACCGGGGCAGGGGCGTACTGAAGCTTTCTTT.

The gene calls are TRBV6-1 and TRBJ1-5, with D unresolved. Germline V gene data show CDR1 as MNHNS and CDR2 as SASEGT. The length of the CDR3 is 12 residues. Trimming stripped 2 bases from V and 6 bases from J, with 5 bases between. CDR3 sequence: CASSEYSQPQHF. As DNA, the CDR3 is TGTGCCAGCAGTGAATATAGTCAGCCCCAGCATTTT.

The chain has TRBV7-2 and TRBJ2-5; D uncertain. The CDR3 runs to 13 residues. V was clipped by 3 bases and J by 1 base, with 6 bases between them. Germline lookup yields CDR1 SGHTA and CDR2 FQGNSA. CDR3 region: CASSFFGQETQYF. The CDR3 DNA sequence: TGTGCCAGCAGCTTTTTCGGCCAAGAGACCCAGTACTTC.

In nucleotides, the CDR3 is TGTGCCATCAGTGGCCTGAACACCATATATTTT. Its translation: CAISGLNTIYF. The chain employs TRBV10-3 and TRBJ1-3; unclear D gene. CDR3 length: 11 residues. Trimming shortened V by 4 bases and J by 7 bases, and 5 bases separated the two germline ends. Germline V gene lookup returns CDR1 ENHRY and CDR2 SYGVKD.

This clone was picked up one time. The chain couples TRBV28 to TRBJ1-3; TRBD1 aligns across 8 bases. V gave up 4 bases and J gave up 1 base; unmatched junction bases: 6. CDR3 size: 16 residues. The germline gives CDR1 MDHEN, CDR2 SYDVKM. The CDR3: CASSYGRGPSGNTIYF. The CDR3 DNA sequence: TGTGCCAGCAGTTATGGCAGGGGGCCATCTGGAAACACCATATATTTT.

This clone was counted once. V gene TRBV6-5 combines with J gene TRBJ1-1; D not resolved. V was pared by 7 bases and J by 0 bases, with 15 bases between. The CDR3 consists of 15 residues. Germline V gene lookup returns CDR1 MNHEY and CDR2 SVGAGI. CDR3 residues: CASTFRPFLNTEAFF. CDR3 in DNA: TGTGCCAGCACCTTCAGGCCATTCTTGAACACTGAAGCTTTCTTT.

This clone was found a few times. The J gene is TRBJ1-1, the V gene TRBV10-3; D not resolved. Germline V gene data show CDR1 as ENHRY and CDR2 as SYGVKD. V lost 3 bases and J lost 1, with 9 bases in between. The CDR3 runs 14 residues. The chain's CDR3 is CAISEYDGNTEAFF. The CDR3, as DNA: TGTGCCATCAGTGAATACGACGGGAACACTGAAGCTTTCTTT.

The chain uses TRBV7-2 and TRBJ2-7, with D possibly TRBD2 on 5 matching bases. V shed 5 bases and J shed 0 bases, with 8 bases lying between them. CDR3 length: 13 amino acids. CDR1 is SGHTA, CDR2 FQGNSA, per germline. CDR3 in DNA: TGTGCCAGCAGCCGGGGATCCTCCTACGAGCAGTACGTC. Its protein product is CASSRGSSYEQYV.

The chain has TRBV2 and TRBJ2-7, with D perhaps given as TRBD1 or TRBD2 (5 bases each). The V end was cut by 3 bases, the J end by 5 bases, with 11 bases between. Germline loops: CDR1 SNHLY, CDR2 FYNNEI. The CDR3 loop spans 13 amino acids. CDR3 residues: CASSDRVGDEQYF. Here the CDR3 DNA reads TGTGCCAGCAGTGATCGAGTGGGGGACGAGCAGTACTTC.

The V call is TRBV6-2 or TRBV6-3, the J call TRBJ2-3, with a tentative D call TRBD1 (6 bases). V was cut by 5 bases and J by 4 bases, with 16 bases left in between. CDR1 is MNHEY, CDR2 SVGEGT, per germline. CDR3 length equals 15 residues. The CDR3 sequence is CASSPRGRGPDTQYF. The CDR3 nucleotides read TGTGCCAGCAGTCCCCGGGGCAGGGGTCCAGATACGCAGTATTTT.

V usage is TRBV5-6 and J usage is TRBJ1-1; D might be TRBD1 (5 bases). The V end was cut by 7 bases, the J end by 5 bases, with 15 bases between. The germline V gene encodes CDR1 SGHDT and CDR2 YYEEEE. There are 13 residues in the CDR3. CDR3 residues: CASLYQGWTEAFF. The DNA of the CDR3 is TGTGCCAGCCTGTATCAGGGATGGACTGAAGCTTTCTTT.

The chain couples TRBV29-1 to TRBJ2-1; either TRBD1 or TRBD2 may supply D (7 bases each). Trimming took 6 bases from V and 3 from J, leaving 12 bases between them. Germline CDR1 and CDR2: SQVTM and ANQGSEA. CDR3 length: 13 residues. The CDR3 DNA reads TGCAGCGTGGGAGGGGGCTTCTACAATGAGCAGTTCTTC. This gives the protein CSVGGGFYNEQFF.

This clone appeared a single time. V and J are TRBV23-1 and TRBJ2-1; 7 nucleotides agree with TRBD2. TRBV23-1 is reported as an ORF; its role is uncertain. The CDR3 runs to 17 residues. V was pared by 2 bases and J by 6 bases, with 13 bases of the junction left unmatched. Here the CDR3 DNA reads TGCGCCAGCAGTCAACAGCGCCGGGACTATTGGGCCAATGAGCAGTTCTTC. It yields the protein CASSQQRRDYWANEQFF.

CDR3 protein: CASSARGLTEAFF. DNA of the CDR3: TGTGCCAGCAGTGCCAGGGGGCTCACTGAAGCTTTCTTT. The gene calls are TRBV2 and TRBJ1-1; TRBD1 matches 8 bases. The V and J ends lost 4 bases and 4 bases, in that order; junction bases with no gene match: 2. The CDR3 contains 13 residues. CDR1 is SNHLY, CDR2 FYNNEI, per germline.

The V and J genes are TRBV19 and TRBJ2-3; 11 bases line up with TRBD1. Germline V gene lookup returns CDR1 LNHDA and CDR2 SQIVND (reference sequence). The CDR3 totals 17 residues. V was pared by 4 bases and J by 1 base, with 7 bases of the junction left unmatched. As DNA, the CDR3 is TGTGCCAGTAGTACGGGACAGGGGGTTATGGGCACAGATACGCAGTATTTT. Its translation is CASSTGQGVMGTDTQYF.

The rearrangement links TRBV28 to TRBJ1-1; possibly TRBD1 for D (5 bases). Germline V gives CDR1 MDHEN, CDR2 SYDVKM. The CDR3 length is 16 residues. Trimming pared 5 bases from V and 0 bases from J, leaving 16 bases between. In DNA, the CDR3 is TGTGCCAGCAGTACGCTTAGGGGACTGCTGAACACTGAAGCTTTCTTT. It specifies CASSTLRGLLNTEAFF.

The chain combines TRBV15 with TRBJ1-5; no firm D call. The CDR3 is 15 amino acids. Trimming shortened V by 1 base and J by 0 bases, and 7 bases separated the two germline ends. Germline CDR1 reads LNHNV; CDR2 reads YYDKDF (reference sequence). Written as DNA, the CDR3 is TGTGCCACCAGCAGAGGCCAGGATAGCAATCAGCCCCAGCATTTT. Its translation: CATSRGQDSNQPQHF.

This chain joins TRBV6-1 and TRBJ2-1; TRBD1 is a possible D gene (5 bases). This CDR3 has 14 amino acids. V lost 2 bases to trimming and J lost 9 bases, with 14 bases between them. CDR1 and CDR2 from the germline V gene are MNHNS and SASEGT. CDR3 DNA: TGTGCCAGCAGTGAAATGAGCCAGGGCTCTGAGCAGTTCTTC. This translates into CASSEMSQGSEQFF.

The J gene is TRBJ2-1, the V gene TRBV24-1; 11 bases match TRBD2. CDR3 length: 17 residues. The ends lost 3 bases at V and 2 bases at J; junction bases unmatched: 5. Per the germline V gene, CDR1 is KGHDR and CDR2 is SFDVKD. CDR3 region: CATSDTRSGGAYNEQFF. The CDR3 DNA follows: TGTGCCACCAGTGATACACGTAGCGGGGGGGCCTACAATGAGCAGTTCTTC.